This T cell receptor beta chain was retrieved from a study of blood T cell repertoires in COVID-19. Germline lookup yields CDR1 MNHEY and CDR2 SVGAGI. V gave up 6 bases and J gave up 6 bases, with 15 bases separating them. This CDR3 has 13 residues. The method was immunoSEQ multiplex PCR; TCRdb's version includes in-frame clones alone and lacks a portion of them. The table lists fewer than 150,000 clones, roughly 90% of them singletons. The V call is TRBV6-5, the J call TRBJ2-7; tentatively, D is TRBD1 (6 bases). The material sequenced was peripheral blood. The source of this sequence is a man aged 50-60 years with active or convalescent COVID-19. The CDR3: CASSQTQGGEQYF. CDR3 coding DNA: TGTGCCAGCAGCCAAACACAGGGTGGCGAGCAGTACTTC.